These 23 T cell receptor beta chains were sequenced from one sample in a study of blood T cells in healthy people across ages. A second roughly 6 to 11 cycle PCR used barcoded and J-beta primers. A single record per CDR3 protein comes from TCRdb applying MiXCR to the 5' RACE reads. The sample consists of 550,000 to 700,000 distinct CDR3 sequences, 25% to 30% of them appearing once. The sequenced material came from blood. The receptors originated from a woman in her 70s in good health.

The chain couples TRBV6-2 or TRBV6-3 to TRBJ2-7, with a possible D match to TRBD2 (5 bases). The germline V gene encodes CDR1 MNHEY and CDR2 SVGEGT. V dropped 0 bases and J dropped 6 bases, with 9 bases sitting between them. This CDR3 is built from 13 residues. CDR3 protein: CASSYSRGSEQYF. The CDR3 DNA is TGTGCCAGCAGTTACTCGAGAGGGTCCGAGCAGTACTTC.

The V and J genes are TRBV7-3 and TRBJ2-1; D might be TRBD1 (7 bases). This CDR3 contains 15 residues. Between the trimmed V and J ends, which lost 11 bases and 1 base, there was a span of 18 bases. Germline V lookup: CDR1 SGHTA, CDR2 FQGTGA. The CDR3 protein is CASSRGTASYNEQFF. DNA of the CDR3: TGTGCCTCCTCCCGGGGGACAGCGTCCTACAATGAGCAGTTCTTC. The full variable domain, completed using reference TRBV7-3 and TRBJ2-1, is GAGVSQTPSNKVTEKGKYVELRCDPISGHTALYWYRQSLGQGPEFLIYFQGTGAADDSGLPNDRFFAVRPEGSVSTLKIQRTERGDSAVYLCASSRGTASYNEQFFGPGTRLTVL.

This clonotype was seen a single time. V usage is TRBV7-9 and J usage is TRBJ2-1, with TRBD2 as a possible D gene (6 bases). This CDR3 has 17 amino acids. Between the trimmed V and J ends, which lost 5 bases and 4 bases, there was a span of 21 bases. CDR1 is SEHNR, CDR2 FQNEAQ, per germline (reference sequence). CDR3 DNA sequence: TGTGCCAGCAGCCCTACCTCGGCGCGGGGTTTATACAATGAGCAGTTCTTC. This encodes CASSPTSARGLYNEQFF.

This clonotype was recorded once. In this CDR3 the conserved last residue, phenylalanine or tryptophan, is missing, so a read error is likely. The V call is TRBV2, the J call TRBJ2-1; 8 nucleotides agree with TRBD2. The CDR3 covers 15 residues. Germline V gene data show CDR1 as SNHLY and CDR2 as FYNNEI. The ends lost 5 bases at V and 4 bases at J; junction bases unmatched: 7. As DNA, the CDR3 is TGTGCCAGCAGTCGTACTAGCGGCAATTACAATGAGCAGTTCCTC. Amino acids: CASSRTSGNYNEQFL.

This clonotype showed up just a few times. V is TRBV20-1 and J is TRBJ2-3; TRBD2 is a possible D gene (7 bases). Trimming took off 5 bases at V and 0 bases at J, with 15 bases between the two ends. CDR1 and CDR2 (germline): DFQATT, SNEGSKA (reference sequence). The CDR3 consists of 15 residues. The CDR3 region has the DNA TGCAGTGCTGGGGGGGGGCGCCTTAGCACAGATACGCAGTATTTT. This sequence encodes CSAGGGRLSTDTQYF.

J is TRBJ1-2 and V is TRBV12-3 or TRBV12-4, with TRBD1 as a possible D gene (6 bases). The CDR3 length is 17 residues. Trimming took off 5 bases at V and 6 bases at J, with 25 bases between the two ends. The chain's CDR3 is CASSIRGFSGGGDGYTF. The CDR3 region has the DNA TGTGCCAGCAGTATCAGGGGTTTTAGTGGGGGTGGCGATGGCTACACCTTC.

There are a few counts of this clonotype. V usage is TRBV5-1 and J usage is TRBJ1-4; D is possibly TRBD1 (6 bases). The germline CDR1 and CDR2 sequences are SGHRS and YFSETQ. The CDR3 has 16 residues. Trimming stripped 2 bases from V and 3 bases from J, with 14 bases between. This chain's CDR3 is CASSFSGKGANEKLFF. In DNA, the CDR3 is TGCGCCAGCAGCTTCAGTGGAAAGGGGGCTAATGAAAAACTGTTTTTT.

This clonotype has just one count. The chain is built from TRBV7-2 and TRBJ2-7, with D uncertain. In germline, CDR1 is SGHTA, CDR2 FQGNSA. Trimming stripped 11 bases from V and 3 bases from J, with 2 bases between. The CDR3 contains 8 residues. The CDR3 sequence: CAYYEQYF. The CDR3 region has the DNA TGTGCCTACTACGAGCAGTACTTC.

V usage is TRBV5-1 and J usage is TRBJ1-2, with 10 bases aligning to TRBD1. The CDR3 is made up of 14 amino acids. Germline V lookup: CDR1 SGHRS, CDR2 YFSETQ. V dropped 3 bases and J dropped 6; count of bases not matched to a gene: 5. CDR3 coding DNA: TGCGCCAGCAGCTGGGGACAGGGGTCTGATGGCTACACCTTC. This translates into CASSWGQGSDGYTF.

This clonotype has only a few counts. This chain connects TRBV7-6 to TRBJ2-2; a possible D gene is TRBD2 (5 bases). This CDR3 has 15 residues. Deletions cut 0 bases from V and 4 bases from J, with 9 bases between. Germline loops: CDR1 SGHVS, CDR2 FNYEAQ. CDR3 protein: CASSLAPDFTGELFF. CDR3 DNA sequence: TGTGCCAGCAGCTTAGCCCCGGACTTCACCGGGGAGCTGTTTTTT.

CDR3 sequence (DNA): TGTGCCAGCAGCTTGAACAGGGTAGGAGGAACTGAAGCTTTCTTT. As protein: CASSLNRVGGTEAFF. The V call is TRBV5-5, the J call TRBJ1-1, with D maybe TRBD1 (6 bases). Trimming removed 1 base from V and 5 bases from J, with 15 bases in between. Germline values: CDR1 SGHKS, CDR2 YYEKEE (reference sequence). The CDR3 consists of 15 residues. Full variable domain (remainder filled in from reference TRBV5-5 and TRBJ1-1): DAGVTQSPTHLIKTRGQQVTLRCSPISGHKSVSWYQQVLGQGPQFIFQYYEKEERGRGNFPDRFSARQFPNYSSELNVNALLLGDSALYLCASSLNRVGGTEAFFGQGTRLTVV.

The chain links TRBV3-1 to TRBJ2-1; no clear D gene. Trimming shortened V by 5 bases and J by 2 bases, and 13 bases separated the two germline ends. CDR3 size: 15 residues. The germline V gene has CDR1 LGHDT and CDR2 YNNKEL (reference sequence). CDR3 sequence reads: CASSSSPAAYNEQFF. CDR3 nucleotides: TGTGCCAGCAGCTCCAGCCCGGCGGCCTACAATGAGCAGTTCTTC.

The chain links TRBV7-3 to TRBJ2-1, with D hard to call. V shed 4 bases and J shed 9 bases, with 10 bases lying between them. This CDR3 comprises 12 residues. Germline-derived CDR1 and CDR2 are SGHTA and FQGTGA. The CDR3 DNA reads TGTGCCAGCAGCTCCTATAGAGGTGAGCAGTTCTTC. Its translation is CASSSYRGEQFF.

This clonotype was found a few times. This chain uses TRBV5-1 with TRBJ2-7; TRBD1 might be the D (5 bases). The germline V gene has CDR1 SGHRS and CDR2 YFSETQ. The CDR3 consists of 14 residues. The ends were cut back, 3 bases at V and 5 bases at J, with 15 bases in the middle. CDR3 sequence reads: CASSSGRDVNEQYF. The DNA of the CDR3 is TGCGCCAGCAGCTCTGGCAGGGATGTTAACGAGCAGTACTTC.

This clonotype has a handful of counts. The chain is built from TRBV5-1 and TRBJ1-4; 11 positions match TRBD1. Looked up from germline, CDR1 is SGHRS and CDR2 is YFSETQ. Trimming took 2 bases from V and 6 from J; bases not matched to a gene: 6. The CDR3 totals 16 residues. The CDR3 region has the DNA TGCGCCAGCAGCTTTTCACCGGGACAGGGGGATGAAAAACTGTTTTTT. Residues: CASSFSPGQGDEKLFF.

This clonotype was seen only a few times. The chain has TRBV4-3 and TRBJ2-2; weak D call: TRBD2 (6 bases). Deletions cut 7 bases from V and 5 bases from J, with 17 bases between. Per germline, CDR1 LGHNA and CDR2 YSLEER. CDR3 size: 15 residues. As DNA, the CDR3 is TGCGCCAGCAAAGCTGGCGGGGTTAGAACCGGGGAGCTGTTTTTT. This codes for CASKAGGVRTGELFF.

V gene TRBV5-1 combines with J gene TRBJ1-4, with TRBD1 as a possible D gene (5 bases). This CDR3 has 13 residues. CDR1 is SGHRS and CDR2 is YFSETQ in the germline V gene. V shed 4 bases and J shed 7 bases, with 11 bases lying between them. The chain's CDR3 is CASSAGFSEKLFF. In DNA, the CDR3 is TGCGCCAGCAGCGCAGGGTTTAGTGAAAAACTGTTTTTT.

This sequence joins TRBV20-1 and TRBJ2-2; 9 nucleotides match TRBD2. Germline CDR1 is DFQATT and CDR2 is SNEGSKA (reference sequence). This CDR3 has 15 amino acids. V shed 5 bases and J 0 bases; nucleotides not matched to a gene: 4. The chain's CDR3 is CSAATSGPNTGELFF. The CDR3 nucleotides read TGCAGTGCTGCCACTAGCGGGCCGAACACCGGGGAGCTGTTTTTT.

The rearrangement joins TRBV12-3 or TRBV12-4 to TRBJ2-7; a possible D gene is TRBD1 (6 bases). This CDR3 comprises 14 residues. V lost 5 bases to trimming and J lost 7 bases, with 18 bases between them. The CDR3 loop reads CASSVQGPGLEQYF. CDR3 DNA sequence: TGTGCCAGCAGTGTACAGGGACCCGGTTTAGAGCAGTACTTC.

The CDR3 nucleotides read TGTGCCAGCAGCTCAGGACAGCCCTCTCAAGAGACCCAGTACTTC. Its translation: CASSSGQPSQETQYF. This chain joins TRBV7-2 and TRBJ2-5; TRBD1 might be the D (6 bases). Germline-derived CDR1 and CDR2 are SGHTA and FQGNSA. The CDR3 totals 15 residues. V was pared by 4 bases and J by 2 bases, with 14 bases between.

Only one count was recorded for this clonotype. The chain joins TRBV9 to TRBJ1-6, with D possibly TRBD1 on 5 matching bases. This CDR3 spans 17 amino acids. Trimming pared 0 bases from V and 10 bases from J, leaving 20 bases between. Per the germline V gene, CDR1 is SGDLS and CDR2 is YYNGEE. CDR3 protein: CASSVDLGASRGSPLHF. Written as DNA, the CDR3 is TGTGCCAGCAGCGTAGATCTCGGGGCCTCTCGTGGCTCACCCCTCCACTTT.

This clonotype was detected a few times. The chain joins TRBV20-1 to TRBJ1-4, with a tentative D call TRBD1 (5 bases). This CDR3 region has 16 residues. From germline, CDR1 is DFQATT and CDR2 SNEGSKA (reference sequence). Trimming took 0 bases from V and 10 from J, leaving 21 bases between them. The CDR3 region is CSARDGSRVGAGKLFF. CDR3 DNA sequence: TGCAGTGCTAGAGATGGGAGTAGGGTCGGGGCTGGAAAACTGTTTTTT.

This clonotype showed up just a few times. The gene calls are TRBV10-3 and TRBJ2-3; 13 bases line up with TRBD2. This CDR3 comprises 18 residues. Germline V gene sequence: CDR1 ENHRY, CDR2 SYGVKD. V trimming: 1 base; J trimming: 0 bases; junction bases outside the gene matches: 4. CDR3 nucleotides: TGTGCCATCAGTGAGTGGGAGACTAGCGGGGGGAGCACAGATACGCAGTATTTT. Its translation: CAISEWETSGGSTDTQYF.